The clone carrying this TCR beta chain was detected only once. In the original processing: Reference gene primer amplification gave estimated nucleated cell counts. The method was immunoSEQ multiplex PCR; TCRdb's version includes in-frame clones alone and lacks a portion of them. V, J and clone size reflect that table, while D and trimming were determined from the DNA. The sample records tens of thousands of clones, under 90% being singletons. The sample originates from a study of blood T cell repertoires in COVID-19. At the level of the study: The United States, Italy and Spain supplied acute and convalescent COVID-19 samples. PBMCs, B-cell-depleted T cells, or T cells provided the cDNA or gDNA that made up the material.

CDR3 length: 15 amino acids. Germline assignment: CDR1 SGHVS and CDR2 FNYEAQ. The V segment lost 1 base and the J segment 6 bases; nucleotides outside the gene matches: 2. The receptor's source is a human donor in a cohort sampled during active COVID-19. V usage is TRBV7-6 and J usage is TRBJ2-1, with 11 bases lining up with TRBD1. The specimen was peripheral blood. CDR3 residues: CASSLEGTGGNEQFF. Here the CDR3 DNA reads TGTGCCAGCAGCTTAGAGGGGACAGGGGGCAATGAGCAGTTCTTC.